What follows are 32 T cell receptor beta chains derived from one specimen sequenced in a study of cytomegalovirus exposure and HLA in healthy donors. Primers: 60 Vbeta forward and 13 Jbeta reverse. Libraries were prepared by immunoSEQ multiplex PCR; TCRdb keeps only in-frame clonotypes and omits some of them. The table has some 170,000 clones, 75% to 85% seen once. Sequencing input: PBMCs. The source of these receptors is a woman aged 18-35 years in good health and CMV-seronegative.

The genes are TRBV4-1 and TRBJ1-2; D perhaps matches TRBD1 (6 bases). The CDR3 contains 15 residues. Per the germline V gene, CDR1 is MGHRA and CDR2 is YSYEKL. V lost 0 bases to trimming and J lost 6 bases, with 14 bases between them. The CDR3 loop is CASSQDLAGGNGYTF. The CDR3 region has the DNA TGCGCCAGCAGCCAAGATCTGGCGGGGGGCAATGGCTACACCTTC.

The J gene is TRBJ2-3, the V gene TRBV5-4, with D tentatively TRBD1 (5 bases). CDR1 is SGHNT and CDR2 is YYREEE in the germline V gene (reference sequence). This CDR3 has 15 amino acids. V was trimmed by 1 base and J by 2 bases, leaving 11 bases between them. CDR3 residues: CASSLRAGPTDTQYF. The CDR3 DNA is TGTGCCAGCAGCTTGCGGGCAGGGCCCACAGATACGCAGTATTTT.

The V and J genes are TRBV7-8 and TRBJ2-5; TRBD1 agrees at 7 bases. The trim removed 2 bases at V and 2 bases at J, leaving 2 bases unmatched. Per the germline V gene, CDR1 is SGHVS and CDR2 is FQNEAQ. CDR3 size: 14 residues. The DNA for the CDR3 is TGTGCCAGCAGCTTATGGACAGGACAAGAGACCCAGTACTTC. It is translated as CASSLWTGQETQYF.

The rearrangement uses TRBV5-5 and TRBJ1-5; tentatively, D is TRBD1 (6 bases). Germline CDR1 SGHKS, CDR2 YYEKEE (reference sequence). V shed 2 bases and J shed 1 base, with 7 bases lying between them. The CDR3 is made up of 14 amino acids. In DNA form, the CDR3 reads TGTGCCAGCAGCTTTGGACAGAGCAATCAGCCCCAGCATTTT. Translation gives CASSFGQSNQPQHF. Looking up the rest from reference TRBV5-5 and TRBJ1-5 gives the full variable domain: DAGVTQSPTHLIKTRGQQVTLRCSPISGHKSVSWYQQVLGQGPQFIFQYYEKEERGRGNFPDRFSARQFPNYSSELNVNALLLGDSALYLCASSFGQSNQPQHFGDGTRLSIL.

The chain recombines TRBV5-4 with TRBJ1-2, with D perhaps TRBD1 (5 bases). CDR3 size: 13 residues. V was shortened by 0 bases and J by 8 bases, with 11 bases between the two germline ends. Germline-derived CDR1 and CDR2 are SGHNT and YYREEE (reference sequence). CDR3 coding DNA: TGTGCCAGCAGCTTGGTTGGGGCCCTGGGCTACACCTTC. Translated: CASSLVGALGYTF.

V and J are TRBV29-1 and TRBJ1-1, with 9 bases matching TRBD1. Germline V gene lookup returns CDR1 SQVTM and CDR2 ANQGSEA. This CDR3 is 14 amino acids long. The V segment lost 7 bases and the J segment 1 base; nucleotides outside the gene matches: 7. Here the CDR3 reads CSDMTGGPNTEAFF. CDR3 DNA sequence: TGCAGCGACATGACAGGGGGTCCGAACACTGAAGCTTTCTTT.

The V call is TRBV28, the J call TRBJ1-5; TRBD1 aligns across 8 bases. Trimming took 6 bases from V and 0 from J; bases not matched to a gene: 10. CDR3 size: 17 residues. From germline, CDR1 is MDHEN and CDR2 SYDVKM. Here the CDR3 reads CASSGGQGTDSNQPQHF. The CDR3 nucleotides are TGTGCCAGCAGCGGCGGACAGGGCACGGATAGCAATCAGCCCCAGCATTTT.

The rearrangement joins TRBV12-5 to TRBJ2-7; 7 bases map to TRBD1. The junction had 8 bases not matched to a gene; V was cut back by 0 bases and J by 3 bases. There are 16 residues in the CDR3. Germline assignment: CDR1 LGHNT and CDR2 FRNRAP. The CDR3 sequence is CASGLVTGRGNYEQYF. The CDR3 DNA follows: TGTGCTAGTGGTTTGGTAACAGGCAGGGGGAACTACGAGCAGTACTTC.

The chain couples TRBV19 to TRBJ1-5; D unclear. This CDR3 is 15 amino acids long. Germline CDR1 is LNHDA and CDR2 is SQIVND (reference sequence). The V gene lost 4 bases and the J gene lost 5 bases, with 15 bases spanning the gap. CDR3 bases: TGTGCCAGTAGTACCCCGCATAACCGGGATCAGCCCCAGCATTTT. Its translation is CASSTPHNRDQPQHF.

This clone was found a few times. This chain connects TRBV6-1 to TRBJ1-5; tentative D call: TRBD1 (6 bases). Trimming removed 1 base at V and 3 bases at J, with 25 bases between. Germline V gene lookup returns CDR1 MNHNS and CDR2 SASEGT. The CDR3 has 20 amino acids. CDR3 protein: CASSEGLHNRVRIFNQPQHF. CDR3 nucleotide sequence: TGTGCCAGCAGTGAAGGACTCCATAACAGGGTACGGATATTCAATCAGCCCCAGCATTTT.

The genes are TRBV5-6 and TRBJ2-7; TRBD1 matches at 9 bases. Trimming took 3 bases from V and 3 from J; bases not matched to a gene: 7. CDR1 SGHDT and CDR2 YYEEEE come from the germline V gene. The CDR3 covers 15 residues. The CDR3 nucleotides read TGTGCCAGCAGCTCGGCCGGGACAGGGATCTACGAGCAGTACTTC. The encoded protein is CASSSAGTGIYEQYF.

V is TRBV18 and J is TRBJ1-2; D not certain. The CDR3 sequence is 15 residues long. Trimming cost V 0 bases and J 8 bases, with 16 bases left between them. Germline assignment: CDR1 KGHSH and CDR2 LQKENI. The CDR3 coding sequence is TGTGCCAGCTCACCACCTTCCCGGGAGTCCTCCGGCTACACCTTC. Protein sequence: CASSPPSRESSGYTF.

The rearrangement joins TRBV7-6 to TRBJ1-2; TRBD1 might be the D (6 bases). CDR1 is SGHVS, CDR2 FNYEAQ, per germline. Deletions cut 4 bases from V and 5 bases from J, with 23 bases between. The CDR3 extends over 17 amino acids. The CDR3 sequence: CASSYQDLGQSLYGYTF. CDR3 DNA: TGTGCCAGCAGCTACCAAGATCTAGGACAGTCCCTATATGGCTACACCTTC.

The chain has TRBV9 and TRBJ2-7; 7 nucleotides agree with TRBD1. With 5 bases clipped from V and 2 bases from J, the junction kept 7 bases outside the gene matches. CDR3 length: 14 amino acids. The germline V gene has CDR1 SGDLS and CDR2 YYNGEE. The CDR3 coding sequence is TGTGCCAGCAGTCAATGGGACAGCCCCTACGAGCAGTACTTC. This sequence encodes CASSQWDSPYEQYF. The full variable domain, its missing parts supplied by reference TRBV9 and TRBJ2-7, is DSGVTQTPKHLITATGQRVTLRCSPRSGDLSVYWYQQSLDQGLQFLIQYYNGEERAKGNILERFSAQQFPDLHSELNLSSLELGDSALYFCASSQWDSPYEQYFGPGTRLTVT.

The chain recombines TRBV5-8 with TRBJ2-1; 9 bases match TRBD2. The CDR3 is 18 amino acids. Per germline, CDR1 SGHTS and CDR2 YDEGEE. The V segment lost 4 bases and the J segment 0 bases; nucleotides outside the gene matches: 11. The CDR3 nucleotides read TGTGCCAGCAGCCCTCAGCGGGAGGCCCGGAGCTCCTACAATGAGCAGTTCTTC. Residues: CASSPQREARSSYNEQFF.

The CDR3 sequence: CASSGGGGRGYEQYF. In DNA, the CDR3 is TGTGCCAGCAGCGGGGGGGGAGGTCGGGGCTACGAGCAGTACTTC. J is TRBJ2-7 and V is TRBV11-2; TRBD2 agrees at 7 bases. Per germline, CDR1 SGHAT and CDR2 FQNNGV. CDR3 length equals 15 residues. The ends lost 5 bases at V and 3 bases at J; junction bases unmatched: 10.

The rearrangement links TRBV7-9 to TRBJ2-5, with D perhaps matching TRBD2 (6 bases). The CDR3 is 14 residues long. The germline V gene has CDR1 SEHNR and CDR2 FQNEAQ (reference sequence). Trimming removed 3 bases at V and 0 bases at J, with 8 bases between. The CDR3 loop is CASSLGLYQETQYF. CDR3 DNA: TGTGCCAGCAGCTTGGGACTGTACCAAGAGACCCAGTACTTC.

The V call is TRBV7-9, the J call TRBJ1-2, with D uncertain. The germline V gene has CDR1 SEHNR and CDR2 FQNEAQ (reference sequence). The CDR3 is 16 residues long. V lost 2 bases and J lost 2, with 15 bases in between. For the CDR3, the DNA is TGTGCCAGCAGCTTACCGAAGCCGGACTTAAACTATGGCTACACCTTC. This sequence encodes CASSLPKPDLNYGYTF.

This chain connects TRBV28 to TRBJ1-2, with 9 bases fitting TRBD1. The CDR3 has 16 amino acids. With V trimmed by 2 bases and J by 4 bases, 8 bases remained unmatched. CDR1 and CDR2 (germline): MDHEN, SYDVKM. In nucleotides, the CDR3 is TGTGCCAGCAGTTTAGGGACAGGGACCGCATTCTATGGCTACACCTTC. It encodes CASSLGTGTAFYGYTF.

The chain links TRBV5-1 to TRBJ2-5; 7 bases agree with TRBD1. Germline V gives CDR1 SGHRS, CDR2 YFSETQ. The V and J ends lost 0 bases and 1 base, in that order; junction bases with no gene match: 3. This CDR3 contains 15 residues. CDR3 sequence (DNA): TGCGCCAGCAGCTTGGAAAGACAGGGCCAAGAGACCCAGTACTTC. Amino acid sequence: CASSLERQGQETQYF.

The V call is TRBV7-2, the J call TRBJ2-7; D might be TRBD2 (6 bases). The CDR3 runs to 13 residues. Germline V gene sequence: CDR1 SGHTA, CDR2 FQGNSA. Trimming took 8 bases from V and 7 from J, leaving 18 bases between them. CDR3 nucleotides: TGTGCCAGCGGCCGGGACTCAAAGGGGGAGCAGTACTTC. As protein: CASGRDSKGEQYF. Full variable domain (remainder filled in from reference TRBV7-2 and TRBJ2-7): GAGVSQSPSNKVTEKGKDVELRCDPISGHTALYWYRQSLGQGLEFLIYFQGNSAPDKSGLPSDRFSAERTGGSVSTLTIQRTQQEDSAVYLCASGRDSKGEQYFGPGTRLTVT.

This clone showed up just once. This chain's CDR3 is CASSKQWTGGNSPLHF. The CDR3 nucleotides read TGTGCCAGCAGCAAACAATGGACAGGGGGCAATTCACCCCTCCACTTT. The chain has TRBV21-1 and TRBJ1-6; the table's D call, TRBD1, has no DNA check behind it. TRBV21-1 is labeled a pseudogene. The CDR3 runs to 16 residues.

This clone turned up a few times. This specimen includes other DNA sequences encoding the same CDR3. The chain carries TRBV5-1 and TRBJ1-5, with a tentative D call TRBD1 (6 bases). Germline lookup yields CDR1 SGHRS and CDR2 YFSETQ. Trimming removed 0 bases at V and 4 bases at J, with 8 bases between. The CDR3 sequence is 14 residues long. The CDR3 coding sequence is TGCGCCAGCAGCTTGGGACAGGAAAATCAGCCCCAGCATTTT. Amino acid sequence: CASSLGQENQPQHF.

This chain uses TRBV29-1 with TRBJ2-1; 12 nucleotides agree with TRBD2. J lost 0 bases, V lost 0 bases, and 6 bases had no gene match. The CDR3 runs 18 residues. In germline, CDR1 is SQVTM, CDR2 ANQGSEA. The CDR3 reads CSVEDPLAGGISYNEQFF. The DNA of the CDR3 is TGCAGCGTTGAAGATCCCCTAGCGGGAGGGATCTCCTACAATGAGCAGTTCTTC.

The chain employs TRBV6-5 and TRBJ2-1; D gene ambiguous. CDR3 length: 13 residues. V lost 6 bases and J lost 10, with 16 bases in between. Germline V CDR1 and CDR2: MNHEY, SVGAGI. Here the CDR3 reads CASSLTRIGEQFF. In DNA form, the CDR3 reads TGTGCCAGCAGCTTGACTCGGATCGGAGAGCAGTTCTTC.

With regard to this clone: Other DNA sequences in the same sample also yield this CDR3. The chain has TRBV2 and TRBJ2-2; D not resolved. V was cut by 7 bases and J by 6 bases, with 12 bases left in between. Looked up from germline, CDR1 is SNHLY and CDR2 is FYNNEI. This CDR3 contains 13 residues. The CDR3 loop reads CASTPSWPGELFF. The CDR3 bases are TGTGCCAGCACACCCTCCTGGCCCGGGGAGCTGTTTTTT.

The chain couples TRBV28 to TRBJ2-7; TRBD1 matches at 7 bases. V shed 5 bases, J shed 5 bases, and the junction held 6 bases outside the gene matches. Germline values: CDR1 MDHEN, CDR2 SYDVKM. CDR3 length: 13 residues. CDR3 bases: TGTGCCAGCAGTAGGACAGGTAACGACGAGCAGTACTTC. The encoded protein is CASSRTGNDEQYF.

J is TRBJ2-1 and V is TRBV9; 9 positions match TRBD1. Trimming took 4 bases from V and 9 from J; bases not matched to a gene: 14. The germline CDR1 and CDR2 sequences are SGDLS and YYNGEE. There are 16 residues in the CDR3. CDR3 amino acids: CASSPIAGQGLPEQFF. The CDR3 nucleotides are TGTGCCAGCAGCCCCATTGCGGGACAGGGATTACCTGAGCAGTTCTTC.

V is TRBV9 and J is TRBJ2-7; 12 bases map to TRBD2. The trim removed 0 bases at V and 4 bases at J, leaving 5 bases unmatched. This CDR3 has 16 amino acids. The germline V gene has CDR1 SGDLS and CDR2 YYNGEE. The CDR3 here is CASSVGQLAGGYEQYF. The CDR3 nucleotides read TGTGCCAGCAGCGTAGGGCAACTAGCGGGAGGATACGAGCAGTACTTC.

This clone was detected only once. The V call is TRBV6-6, the J call TRBJ1-1; 10 bases are a match to TRBD1. J lost 10 bases, V lost 2 bases, and 10 bases had no gene match. The germline gives CDR1 MNHNY, CDR2 SVGAGI (reference sequence). The CDR3 has 15 residues. The DNA for the CDR3 is TGTGCCAGCAGTTACCTAGACAGGGGGCGAAGCCGAGCTTTCTTT. This translates into CASSYLDRGRSRAFF.

The chain has TRBV19 and TRBJ1-2; 7 bases map to TRBD1. Germline CDR1 and CDR2: LNHDA and SQIVND (reference sequence). V shed 5 bases, J shed 5 bases, and the junction held 11 bases outside the gene matches. The CDR3 is made up of 15 amino acids. The CDR3 DNA sequence: TGTGCCAGTAGTCCCCAGGCAGGGGGACGGTATGGCTACACCTTC. It is translated as CASSPQAGGRYGYTF. Full variable domain (remainder filled in from reference TRBV19 and TRBJ1-2): DGGITQSPKYLFRKEGQNVTLSCEQNLNHDAMYWYRQDPGQGLRLIYYSQIVNDFQKGDIAEGYSVSREKKESFPLTVTSAQKNPTAFYLCASSPQAGGRYGYTFGSGTRLTVV.

The rearrangement links TRBV2 to TRBJ1-1, with D unresolved. The V gene's germline CDR1 is SNHLY and CDR2 FYNNEI. The CDR3 runs 14 residues. The V end was cut by 5 bases, the J end by 6 bases, with 16 bases between. The chain's CDR3 is CASSWANLNAEAFF. Written as DNA, the CDR3 is TGTGCCAGCAGTTGGGCCAACCTAAACGCTGAAGCTTTCTTT. Drawing the rest from reference TRBV2 and TRBJ1-1, the complete variable domain is EPEVTQTPSHQVTQMGQEVILRCVPISNHLYFYWYRQILGQKVEFLVSFYNNEISEKSEIFDDQFSVERPDGSNFTLKIRSTKLEDSAMYFCASSWANLNAEAFFGQGTRLTVV.